This passage covers 27 T cell receptor beta chains from one sample sequenced in a study of cytomegalovirus exposure and HLA in healthy donors. PCR primers comprised 60 Vbeta and 13 Jbeta primers. Libraries were prepared by immunoSEQ multiplex PCR; TCRdb keeps only in-frame clonotypes and omits some of them. The table records some 110,000 clones, roughly 68% of them present only once. The specimen was PBMCs. The receptors stem from a man aged 25-45 years in good health and CMV-seropositive.

This clone was recorded once. This chain joins TRBV6-6 and TRBJ2-2, with 8 bases that match TRBD2. J was trimmed by 3 bases and V by 4 bases; bases with no gene match: 7. CDR1 is MNHNY, CDR2 SVGAGI, per germline (reference sequence). The CDR3 extends over 16 amino acids. The CDR3 nucleotides read TGTGCCAGCAGTTTACCGGGACTAGGAGACACCGGGGAGCTGTTTTTT. As protein: CASSLPGLGDTGELFF.

This chain connects TRBV2 to TRBJ2-2; perhaps TRBD2 as D (5 bases). Germline assignment: CDR1 SNHLY and CDR2 FYNNEI. The V end lost 7 bases, the J end lost 2 bases, and 11 bases lay between the germline ends. This CDR3 region has 14 residues. This CDR3 reads CASMNGLNTGELFF. The DNA of the CDR3 is TGTGCCAGCATGAATGGACTTAACACCGGGGAGCTGTTTTTT.

The chain has TRBV5-4 and TRBJ2-5; 13 nucleotides agree with TRBD2. Germline V lookup: CDR1 SGHNT, CDR2 YYREEE (reference sequence). This CDR3 spans 17 amino acids. V lost 1 base, J lost 9 bases, and 12 bases stayed unmatched. The CDR3: CASSLTSGGAPRLAQYF. The DNA for the CDR3 is TGTGCCAGCAGCTTGACTAGCGGGGGGGCCCCGAGGTTGGCCCAGTACTTC. Variable domain in full (rest from reference TRBV5-4 and TRBJ2-5): ETGVTQSPTHLIKTRGQQVTLRCSSQSGHNTVSWYQQALGQGPQFIFQYYREEENGRGNFPPRFSGLQFPNYSSELNVNALELDDSALYLCASSLTSGGAPRLAQYFGPGTRLLVL.

There are a few counts of this clone. The CDR3: CASSQRQAGLYGYTF. The DNA for the CDR3 is TGTGCCAGCAGTCAGAGACAGGCCGGGCTCTATGGCTACACCTTC. The chain is built from TRBV27 and TRBJ1-2, with D possibly TRBD1 on 6 matching bases. The V end was cut by 5 bases, the J end by 4 bases, with 17 bases between. The germline CDR1 and CDR2 sequences are MNHEY and SMNVEV (reference sequence). The CDR3 has 15 residues.

Only a few counts were recorded for this clone. The chain has TRBV28 and TRBJ2-2; a possible D gene is TRBD2 (6 bases). The V end was cut by 5 bases, the J end by 13 bases, with 11 bases between. The CDR3 length is 11 residues. Germline CDR1 is MDHEN and CDR2 is SYDVKM. The CDR3 is CASSLRGGLFF. CDR3 nucleotide sequence: TGTGCCAGCAGTCTCCGGGGAGGGCTGTTTTTT.

The DNA of the CDR3 is TGTGCCAGCAGCTTAACACCCAACACTGAAGCTTTCTTT. It is translated as CASSLTPNTEAFF. The chain uses TRBV7-2 and TRBJ1-1, with no clear D. The CDR3 is made up of 13 amino acids. V was shortened by 2 bases and J by 2 bases, with 6 bases between the two germline ends. The germline V gene has CDR1 SGHTA and CDR2 FQGNSA.

The chain is built from TRBV27 and TRBJ1-2, with D perhaps TRBD1 (5 bases). V lost 5 bases and J lost 2, with 12 bases in between. The CDR3 consists of 14 residues. Germline V gene data show CDR1 as MNHEY and CDR2 as SMNVEV (reference sequence). The DNA of the CDR3 is TGTGCCAGCAGTAACCAGGGTGCGAACTATGGCTACACCTTC. Its protein is CASSNQGANYGYTF.

This chain joins TRBV2 and TRBJ1-6, with 8 bases fitting TRBD1. The trim removed 6 bases at V and 8 bases at J, leaving 9 bases unmatched. The CDR3 sequence is 15 residues long. CDR1 is SNHLY and CDR2 is FYNNEI in the germline V gene. The CDR3 here is CASRDTGTGYSPLHF. The CDR3 DNA follows: TGTGCCAGCAGGGACACCGGGACAGGCTATTCACCCCTCCACTTT.

The CDR3 here is CASSPLRLAGSEETQYF. The DNA for the CDR3 is TGTGCCAGCAGCCCATTGCGGCTAGCGGGGTCTGAAGAGACCCAGTACTTC. This chain joins TRBV7-2 and TRBJ2-5, with 9 positions matching TRBD2. Germline trimming cut 5 bases from V and 3 bases from J; bases unmatched to any gene: 13. Looked up from germline, CDR1 is SGHTA and CDR2 is FQGNSA. The CDR3 consists of 17 residues.

There are a few counts of this clone. The rearrangement links TRBV7-8 to TRBJ1-1, with 7 bases lining up with TRBD1. V lost 5 bases, J lost 11 bases, and 11 bases stayed unmatched. The CDR3 length is 13 residues. Germline V gives CDR1 SGHVS, CDR2 FQNEAQ. As DNA, the CDR3 is TGTGCCAGCAGCGAACGCCGCCAGGGGGAGGCTTTCTTT. Residues: CASSERRQGEAFF.

The V and J genes are TRBV9 and TRBJ1-2; D possibly corresponds to TRBD1 (6 bases). Between the trimmed V and J ends, which lost 0 bases and 2 bases, there was a span of 20 bases. The germline V gene has CDR1 SGDLS and CDR2 YYNGEE. There are 18 residues in the CDR3. The CDR3 DNA reads TGTGCCAGCAGCGTAGCTCCTTCCCCACGACAGGACAACTATGGCTACACCTTC. This sequence encodes CASSVAPSPRQDNYGYTF.

V usage is TRBV30 and J usage is TRBJ2-3, with D tentatively TRBD2 (6 bases). Germline V lookup: CDR1 GTSNPN, CDR2 SVGIG (reference sequence). V lost 5 bases and J lost 5, with 11 bases in between. This CDR3 has 12 residues. DNA of the CDR3: TGTGCCTGGGCTGGAGGGAGAGATACGCAGTATTTT. Translated: CAWAGGRDTQYF.

This chain connects TRBV7-9 to TRBJ1-4; D call uncertain. Germline V gene sequence: CDR1 SEHNR, CDR2 FQNEAQ (reference sequence). V lost 4 bases to trimming and J lost 10 bases, with 19 bases between them. The CDR3 is 15 amino acids. The CDR3 DNA follows: TGTGCCAGCAGCTACGCTCCCGAGACTCCTGGAAAACTGTTTTTT. This codes for CASSYAPETPGKLFF.

The rearrangement links TRBV5-1 to TRBJ2-3; D is ambiguous. With 0 bases removed from V and 0 bases from J, the gap between germline ends came to 11 bases. Germline V gene sequence: CDR1 SGHRS, CDR2 YFSETQ. This CDR3 comprises 16 residues. In DNA form, the CDR3 reads TGCGCCAGCAGCTTGGGGCCAGGTTTTAGCACAGATACGCAGTATTTT. Translated: CASSLGPGFSTDTQYF.

The gene calls are TRBV5-1 and TRBJ1-6; 7 positions agree with TRBD1. The trim removed 0 bases at V and 7 bases at J, leaving 7 bases unmatched. Germline V gives CDR1 SGHRS, CDR2 YFSETQ. The CDR3 spans 16 residues. CDR3 amino acids: CASSLAGQALNSPLHF. The CDR3 DNA reads as TGCGCCAGCAGCTTGGCCGGACAGGCACTGAATTCACCCCTCCACTTT.

Details on this clone: At the DNA level, this CDR3 is encoded by other sequences in the same sample as well. The chain carries TRBV27 and TRBJ2-7; 7 bases are shared with TRBD2. This CDR3 spans 13 amino acids. Germline V gene data show CDR1 as MNHEY and CDR2 as SMNVEV (reference sequence). V dropped 2 bases and J dropped 4; count of bases not matched to a gene: 2. The CDR3 DNA sequence: TGTGCCAGCAGTTTAAACGGGGGGTACGAGCAGTACGTC. This sequence encodes CASSLNGGYEQYV.

This clone was observed a handful of times. This chain connects TRBV9 to TRBJ1-1; D is ambiguous. The germline gives CDR1 SGDLS, CDR2 YYNGEE. The CDR3 contains 13 residues. The V end was cut by 5 bases, the J end by 2 bases, with 10 bases between. The CDR3 nucleotides are TGTGCCAGCAGTGTTCAGCGAAACACTGAAGCTTTCTTT. Amino acids: CASSVQRNTEAFF.

Only a few counts were recorded for this clone. CDR3 in DNA: TGTGCCAGCAGTGGCCGGCGGAATAACTATGGCTACACCTTC. This gives the protein CASSGRRNNYGYTF. The V and J genes are TRBV27 and TRBJ1-2; D unresolved. This CDR3 region has 14 residues. Germline V gives CDR1 MNHEY, CDR2 SMNVEV (reference sequence). V lost 5 bases, J lost 1 base, and 11 bases lay in between.

This clone was found a few times. V is TRBV4-1 and J is TRBJ1-1; TRBD1 matches 8 bases. This CDR3 is built from 14 residues. Germline CDR1 reads MGHRA; CDR2 reads YSYEKL. The V gene end was trimmed by 4 bases and the J gene end by 7 bases; junction bases not matched to a gene: 8. Here the CDR3 DNA reads TGCGCCAGCAGCCTACGGACAGGGACTTATGAAGCTTTCTTT. This gives the protein CASSLRTGTYEAFF.

The J gene is TRBJ1-2, the V gene TRBV2, with 8 bases matching TRBD1. Germline V gene data show CDR1 as SNHLY and CDR2 as FYNNEI. The CDR3 runs 12 residues. V dropped 6 bases and J dropped 6; count of bases not matched to a gene: 3. CDR3 sequence reads: CASRQGGNGYTF. The CDR3 region has the DNA TGTGCCAGCAGACAGGGGGGTAATGGCTACACCTTC.

The V gene is TRBV18, the J gene TRBJ1-1; possibly TRBD1 for D (6 bases). CDR1 is KGHSH, CDR2 LQKENI, per germline. The CDR3 has 14 amino acids. The V and J ends lost 4 bases and 6 bases respectively, with 15 bases between them. CDR3 sequence: CASSQGVGMAEAFF. Here the CDR3 DNA reads TGTGCCAGCTCACAGGGGGTTGGGATGGCTGAAGCTTTCTTT.

The rearrangement joins TRBV6-8 to TRBJ2-7; D perhaps matches TRBD1 (5 bases). V was shortened by 2 bases and J by 4 bases, with 18 bases between the two germline ends. CDR1 and CDR2 (germline): MNHGY, SAAAGT. The CDR3 length is 16 residues. The CDR3 DNA reads TGTGCCAGCAGTTACCTCCCCCTGCAGGGCCGTTACGAGCAGTACGTC. This encodes CASSYLPLQGRYEQYV.

A few counts support this clone. V is TRBV28 and J is TRBJ2-1, with 7 bases identical to TRBD2. The germline CDR1 and CDR2 sequences are MDHEN and SYDVKM. The CDR3 consists of 18 residues. V dropped 1 base and J dropped 5; count of bases not matched to a gene: 14. In DNA form, the CDR3 reads TGTGCCAGCAGTTTATTGGGGTGGGGAAGCGGGGACGACAATGAGCAGTTCTTC. It yields the protein CASSLLGWGSGDDNEQFF.

The genes are TRBV19 and TRBJ1-5; D gene unclear. V was shortened by 5 bases and J by 0 bases, with 11 bases between the two germline ends. Germline lookup yields CDR1 LNHDA and CDR2 SQIVND (reference sequence). This CDR3 is built from 15 residues. The CDR3 reads CASSPRESSNQPQHF. In nucleotides, the CDR3 is TGTGCCAGTAGTCCCCGGGAGAGTAGCAATCAGCCCCAGCATTTT.

This clone came up a few times. V and J are TRBV6-1 and TRBJ1-6, with no clear D. Germline V gene lookup returns CDR1 MNHNS and CDR2 SASEGT. V was shortened by 4 bases and J by 11 bases, with 18 bases between the two germline ends. This CDR3 is built from 15 residues. As DNA, the CDR3 is TGTGCCAGCAGTGGGAGGACGGGAGGCTGGGCACCCCTCCACTTT. Amino acids: CASSGRTGGWAPLHF.

The rearrangement links TRBV21-1 to TRBJ2-7; the D call in the table, TRBD2, was not verified against the DNA. TRBV21-1 is assigned pseudogene status. The CDR3 runs to 22 residues. The DNA of the CDR3 is TGTGCCAGCAGCAAAAGGAGTTTGAGAGGGCCCCACCACCCACTAAGCTCCTACGAGCAGTACTTC. Translating it yields CASSKRSLRGPHHPLSSYEQYF.

In DNA, the CDR3 is TGTGCCAGCAGTATGACAGGGTCCCTCGGGGACACCATATATTTT. This codes for CASSMTGSLGDTIYF. This sequence joins TRBV25-1 and TRBJ1-3, with 7 positions matching TRBD1. The V gene's germline CDR1 is MGHDK and CDR2 SYGVNS. V was pared by 5 bases and J by 8 bases, with 12 bases of the junction left unmatched. This CDR3 region has 15 residues.